This T cell receptor (beta chain) appears in the sequencing data of a study of Graves' ophthalmopathy and Graves' hyperthyroidism. CDR1 is SGHAT, CDR2 FQNNGV, per germline. The CDR3 runs 16 residues. The V gene end was trimmed by 6 bases and the J gene end by 5 bases; junction bases not matched to a gene: 13. RNA transcripts were the source from which TCR beta CDR3 regions were amplified. Investigators did first-round RT-PCR with HTBI primers, then second-round multiplex PCR. One entry per CDR3 protein results from TCRdb running MiXCR on the multiplex PCR reads. The sample has about 480,000 distinct CDR3 sequences; roughly an eighth are singletons.

The clonotype originates from a young woman with Graves' ophthalmopathy. The sequenced sample was blood. The chain joins TRBV11-2 to TRBJ1-5; 7 positions agree with TRBD1. The CDR3 reads CASSSSGTAPYQPQHF. The CDR3, as DNA: TGTGCCAGCAGTTCGTCCGGGACAGCCCCCTATCAGCCCCAGCATTTT.